Listed here are 7 T cell receptor beta chains from one sample, sequenced in a study of shared clonotypes between healthy human individuals (TCRdb year 2020). The receptor library was made with the immunoSEQ multiplex PCR assay. Not all clones reach the TCRdb copy of this immuneACCESS table, which keeps in-frame sequences only. Checked studies attribute under half of the gap to unresolved V genes and leave the rest unexplained. In this sample the table shows about 2.3 million clones, about nine tenths of which occur a single time. The top ten constitute 0.37% of the sample. Sample: naive CD4+ T cells from PBMCs. The cell subset or site label for this specimen denotes: CD45RA+ positively selected. These receptors originate from a man aged 18-30 years in good health. Some clones in this sample may be carry-over from other donors' samples.

This clone appeared a few times. The chain employs TRBV18 and TRBJ2-7, with D unclear. From germline, CDR1 is KGHSH and CDR2 LQKENI. This CDR3 spans 12 amino acids. V lost 2 bases and J lost 1, with 3 bases in between. CDR3 loop: CASSPESYEQYF. In DNA form, the CDR3 reads TGTGCCAGCTCACCAGAGTCCTACGAGCAGTACTTC.

The CDR3 region is CASSPATAGANVLTF. The CDR3 DNA follows: TGTGCCAGCAGCCCGGCGACAGCTGGGGCCAACGTCCTGACTTTC. This chain joins TRBV5-6 and TRBJ2-6, with D possibly being TRBD1 (5 bases). The CDR3 contains 15 residues. Per the germline V gene, CDR1 is SGHDT and CDR2 is YYEEEE. V gave up 4 bases and J gave up 2 bases, with 10 bases separating them.

V and J are TRBV7-9 and TRBJ1-1; D gene uncertain. Germline V lookup: CDR1 SEHNR, CDR2 FQNEAQ (reference sequence). The CDR3 totals 14 residues. V lost 5 bases and J lost 1, with 11 bases in between. The CDR3, as DNA: TGTGCCAGCAGCGGTACCGGAGAGAACACTGAAGCTTTCTTT. Translating it yields CASSGTGENTEAFF.

This sequence joins TRBV28 and TRBJ1-5, with 7 bases lining up with TRBD1. The CDR3 totals 15 residues. CDR1 is MDHEN and CDR2 is SYDVKM in the germline V gene. J lost 7 bases, V lost 6 bases, and 12 bases had no gene match. The CDR3 DNA reads as TGTGCCAGCAGACGGGAGACAGGGTCGTTGCAGCCCCAGCATTTT. Residues: CASRRETGSLQPQHF.

The rearrangement uses TRBV11-2 and TRBJ2-3, with 9 nucleotides matching TRBD1. The germline CDR1 and CDR2 sequences are SGHAT and FQNNGV. This CDR3 region has 12 residues. The chain's CDR3 is CGTGDFTDTQYF. For the CDR3, the DNA is TGTGGGACAGGGGACTTCACAGATACGCAGTATTTT.

The chain recombines TRBV7-2 with TRBJ2-1; D may be TRBD1 or TRBD2 (5 bases each). The CDR3 runs to 13 residues. The V and J ends lost 4 bases and 9 bases respectively, with 13 bases between them. CDR1 and CDR2 from the germline V gene are SGHTA and FQGNSA. CDR3 nucleotide sequence: TGTGCCAGCAGCTCAACAAGGGACGGTGAGCAGTTCTTC. Translating gives CASSSTRDGEQFF.

The chain recombines TRBV28 with TRBJ2-1; a weak D match, TRBD1 (6 bases). Trimming took off 3 bases at V and 4 bases at J, with 13 bases between the two ends. Germline V CDR1 and CDR2: MDHEN, SYDVKM. The CDR3 runs to 15 residues. The CDR3, as DNA: TGTGCCAGCAGTTTTGTCCGAAGGGGGTACAATGAGCAGTTCTTC. This codes for CASSFVRRGYNEQFF.